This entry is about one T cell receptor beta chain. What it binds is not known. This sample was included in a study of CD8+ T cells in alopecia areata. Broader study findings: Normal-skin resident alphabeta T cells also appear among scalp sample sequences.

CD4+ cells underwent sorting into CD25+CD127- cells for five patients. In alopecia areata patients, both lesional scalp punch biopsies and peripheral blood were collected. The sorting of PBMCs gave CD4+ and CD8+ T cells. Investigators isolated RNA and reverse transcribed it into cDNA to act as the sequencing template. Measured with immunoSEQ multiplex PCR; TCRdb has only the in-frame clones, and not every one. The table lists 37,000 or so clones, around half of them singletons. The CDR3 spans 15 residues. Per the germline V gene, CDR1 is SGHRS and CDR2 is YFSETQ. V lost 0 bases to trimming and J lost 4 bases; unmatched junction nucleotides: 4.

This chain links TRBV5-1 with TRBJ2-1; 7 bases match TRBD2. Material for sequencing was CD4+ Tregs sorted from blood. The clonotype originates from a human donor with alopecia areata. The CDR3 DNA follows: TGCGCCAGCAGCTTGGTAGCTAGCGGTTACAATGAGCAGTTCTTC. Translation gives CASSLVASGYNEQFF.